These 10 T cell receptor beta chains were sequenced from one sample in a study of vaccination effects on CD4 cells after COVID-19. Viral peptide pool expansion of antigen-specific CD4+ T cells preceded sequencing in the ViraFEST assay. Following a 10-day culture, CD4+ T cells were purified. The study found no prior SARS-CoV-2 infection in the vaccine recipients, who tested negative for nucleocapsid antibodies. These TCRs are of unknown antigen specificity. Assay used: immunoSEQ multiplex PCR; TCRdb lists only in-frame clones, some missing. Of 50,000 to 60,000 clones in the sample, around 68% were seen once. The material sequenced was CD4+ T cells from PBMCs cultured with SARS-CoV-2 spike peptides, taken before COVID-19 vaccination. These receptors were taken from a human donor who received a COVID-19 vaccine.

Here the CDR3 reads CSATDRRDSGNTIYF. The CDR3 DNA is TGCAGCGCCACGGATCGCAGGGACTCTGGAAACACCATATATTTT. The chain employs TRBV29-1 and TRBJ1-3, with D possibly TRBD1 on 5 matching bases. The CDR3 is 15 amino acids. The V end was cut by 7 bases, the J end by 0 bases, with 16 bases between. Per the germline V gene, CDR1 is SQVTM and CDR2 is ANQGSEA. The full variable domain, completed using reference TRBV29-1 and TRBJ1-3, is SAVISQKPSRDICQRGTSLTIQCQVDSQVTMMFWYRQQPGQSLTLIATANQGSEATYESGFVIDKFPISRPNLTFSTLTVSNMSPEDSSIYLCSATDRRDSGNTIYFGEGSWLTVV.

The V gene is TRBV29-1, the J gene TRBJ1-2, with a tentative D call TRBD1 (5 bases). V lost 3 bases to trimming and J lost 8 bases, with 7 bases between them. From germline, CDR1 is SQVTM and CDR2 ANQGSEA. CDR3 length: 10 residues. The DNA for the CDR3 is TGCAGCGTTGAGCAGGGAGGCTACACCTTC. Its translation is CSVEQGGYTF.

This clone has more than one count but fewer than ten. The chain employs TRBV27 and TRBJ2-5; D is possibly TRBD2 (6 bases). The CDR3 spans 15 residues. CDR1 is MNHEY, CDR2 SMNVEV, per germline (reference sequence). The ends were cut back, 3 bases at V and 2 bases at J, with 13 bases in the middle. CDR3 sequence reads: CASSFVAGGQETQYF. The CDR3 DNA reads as TGTGCCAGCAGTTTTGTTGCTGGGGGGCAAGAGACCCAGTACTTC.

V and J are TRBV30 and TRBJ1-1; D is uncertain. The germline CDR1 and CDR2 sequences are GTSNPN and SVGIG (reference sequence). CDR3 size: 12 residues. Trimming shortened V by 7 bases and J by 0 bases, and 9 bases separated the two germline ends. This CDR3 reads CASEYMNTEAFF. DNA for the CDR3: TGTGCCTCTGAGTACATGAACACTGAAGCTTTCTTT. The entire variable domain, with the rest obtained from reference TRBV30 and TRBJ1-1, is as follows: SQTIHQWPATLVQPVGSPLSLECTVEGTSNPNLYWYRQAAGRGLQLLFYSVGIGQISSEVPQNLSASRPQDRQFILSSKKLLLSDSGFYLCASEYMNTEAFFGQGTRLTVV.

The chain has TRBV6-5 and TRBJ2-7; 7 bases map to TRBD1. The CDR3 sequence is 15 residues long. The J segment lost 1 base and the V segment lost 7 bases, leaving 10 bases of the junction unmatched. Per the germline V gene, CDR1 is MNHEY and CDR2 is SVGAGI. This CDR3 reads CASKREGQASYEQYF. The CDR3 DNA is TGTGCCAGCAAAAGAGAAGGACAGGCATCCTACGAGCAGTACTTC.

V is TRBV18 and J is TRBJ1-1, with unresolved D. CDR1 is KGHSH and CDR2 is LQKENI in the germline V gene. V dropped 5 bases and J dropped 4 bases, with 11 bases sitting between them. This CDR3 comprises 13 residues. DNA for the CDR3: TGTGCCAGCTCAACACTGACGGGCACTGAAGCTTTCTTT. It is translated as CASSTLTGTEAFF.

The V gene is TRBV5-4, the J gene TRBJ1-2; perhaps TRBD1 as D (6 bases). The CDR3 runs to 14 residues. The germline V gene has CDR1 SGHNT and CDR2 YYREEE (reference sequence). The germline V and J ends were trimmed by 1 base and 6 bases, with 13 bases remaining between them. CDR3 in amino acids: CASSLRGRNNGYTF. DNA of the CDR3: TGTGCCAGCAGCTTGCGGGGGCGGAATAATGGCTACACCTTC.

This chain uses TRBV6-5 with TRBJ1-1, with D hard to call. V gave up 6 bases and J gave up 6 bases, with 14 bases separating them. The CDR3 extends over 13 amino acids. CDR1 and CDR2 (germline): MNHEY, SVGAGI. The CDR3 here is CASSYQGRAEAFF. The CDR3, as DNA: TGTGCCAGCAGCTATCAAGGAAGGGCTGAAGCTTTCTTT.

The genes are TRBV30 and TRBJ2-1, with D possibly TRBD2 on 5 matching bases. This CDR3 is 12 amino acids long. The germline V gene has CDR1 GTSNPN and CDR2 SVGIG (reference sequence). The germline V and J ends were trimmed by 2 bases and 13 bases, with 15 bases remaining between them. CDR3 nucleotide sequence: TGTGCCTGGAGTCCACCGGGAACCATACAGTTCTTC. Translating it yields CAWSPPGTIQFF. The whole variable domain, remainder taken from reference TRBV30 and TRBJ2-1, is SQTIHQWPATLVQPVGSPLSLECTVEGTSNPNLYWYRQAAGRGLQLLFYSVGIGQISSEVPQNLSASRPQDRQFILSSKKLLLSDSGFYLCAWSPPGTIQFFGPGTRLTVL.

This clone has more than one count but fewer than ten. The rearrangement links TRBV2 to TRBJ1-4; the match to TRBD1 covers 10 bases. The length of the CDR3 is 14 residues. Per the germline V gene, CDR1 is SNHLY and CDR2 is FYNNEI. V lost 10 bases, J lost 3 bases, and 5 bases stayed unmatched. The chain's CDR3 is CAIRQGAANEKLFF. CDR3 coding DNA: TGTGCCATTAGACAGGGGGCGGCTAATGAAAAACTGTTTTTT.